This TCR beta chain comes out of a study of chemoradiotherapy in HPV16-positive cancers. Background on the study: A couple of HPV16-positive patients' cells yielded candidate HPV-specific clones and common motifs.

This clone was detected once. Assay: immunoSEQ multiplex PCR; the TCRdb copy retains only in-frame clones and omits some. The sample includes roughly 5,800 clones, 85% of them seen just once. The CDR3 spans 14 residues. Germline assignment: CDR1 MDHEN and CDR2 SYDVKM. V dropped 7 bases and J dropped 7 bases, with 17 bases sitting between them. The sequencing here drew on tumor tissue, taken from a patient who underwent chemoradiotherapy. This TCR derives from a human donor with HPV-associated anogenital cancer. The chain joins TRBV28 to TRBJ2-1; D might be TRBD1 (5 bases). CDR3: CASIPLAGINEQFF. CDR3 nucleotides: TGTGCCAGCATTCCCTTGGCAGGGATTAATGAGCAGTTCTTC.